These 25 T cell receptor beta chains were sequenced from one sample in a study of T cells in Graves' hyperthyroidism and ophthalmopathy. Amplification yielded TCR beta CDR3 regions, with RNA transcripts as the source. Carried out on the TCR CDR3, a first-round RT-PCR used the HTBI primer set. TCRdb independently ran MiXCR on the multiplex PCR reads; one entry per CDR3 protein. Seen here are approximately 640,000 distinct CDR3 sequences, about 45% observed once, and the top ten hold about 7%. Specimen: peripheral blood or thyroid tissue (not recorded which). The source of these receptors is an adult man with Graves' disease, either hyperthyroidism or ophthalmopathy (not recorded which).

The chain has TRBV13 and TRBJ1-1, with no clear D. This CDR3 has 17 amino acids. The germline V and J ends were trimmed by 0 bases and 2 bases, with 16 bases remaining between them. The V gene's germline CDR1 is PRHDT and CDR2 FYEKMQ (reference sequence). CDR3 bases: TGTGCCAGCAGCTTAGGGGGGTATAAGGGTATAAACACTGAAGCTTTCTTT. Translating it yields CASSLGGYKGINTEAFF.

As to this clonotype: This may come from a read error, since a much larger clone is one base off. This chain connects TRBV12-3 or TRBV12-4 to TRBJ1-3; D not certain. The CDR3 sequence is 14 residues long. For the CDR3, the DNA is TGTGCCAGCAGTTCGCGCACCGATGGAGACACCATATATTTT. Amino acid sequence: CASSSRTDGDTIYF.

This clonotype showed up just a few times. V is TRBV11-1 and J is TRBJ1-2; TRBD1 aligns across 8 bases. The CDR3 totals 14 residues. With 7 bases clipped from V and 3 bases from J, the junction kept 7 bases outside the gene matches. Per germline, CDR1 SGHAT and CDR2 FQDESV (reference sequence). Here the CDR3 DNA reads TGTGCCAGCACAGTAACAGGGGGTGACTATGGCTACACCTTC. Its translation is CASTVTGGDYGYTF.

Of note for this clonotype: A much larger clone differs from this one at a single base, so this may be a read error. The chain carries TRBV29-1 and TRBJ1-6, with TRBD1 matching 12 bases. V was clipped by 6 bases and J by 7 bases; unmatched bases: 4. The CDR3 spans 14 residues. CDR1 SQVTM and CDR2 ANQGSEA come from the germline V gene. CDR3 protein: CSVGQGAGNSPLHF. CDR3 in DNA: TGCAGCGTGGGACAGGGGGCAGGCAATTCACCCCTCCACTTT.

V and J are TRBV25-1 and TRBJ1-3; D is possibly TRBD1 (6 bases). This CDR3 comprises 14 residues. From germline, CDR1 is MGHDK and CDR2 SYGVNS. Trimming took 0 bases from V and 7 from J, leaving 10 bases between them. The CDR3: CASSEYGGANTIYF. The CDR3 coding sequence is TGTGCCAGCAGTGAATACGGGGGGGCCAACACCATATATTTT. Full variable domain (outside the CDR3, taken from reference TRBV25-1 and TRBJ1-3): EADIYQTPRYLVIGTGKKITLECSQTMGHDKMYWYQQDPGMELHLIHYSYGVNSTEKGDLSSESTVSRIRTEHFPLTLESARPSHTSQYLCASSEYGGANTIYFGEGSWLTVV.

This clonotype was counted between two and nine times. The V call is TRBV19, the J call TRBJ2-6; TRBD2 is a possible D gene (6 bases). V dropped 3 bases and J dropped 4 bases, with 22 bases sitting between them. This CDR3 contains 19 residues. Germline CDR1 reads LNHDA; CDR2 reads SQIVND (reference sequence). The CDR3 region has the DNA TGTGCCAGTAGTATCCTGAGACCTCGCGGGGAGGAAGGGGCCAACGTCCTGACTTTC. This gives the protein CASSILRPRGEEGANVLTF.

The table lists this clonotype with a few counts. As DNA, the CDR3 is TGTGCCAGCAGCCTGGTCGGGACAGCCGACTACGAGCAGTACTTC. This sequence encodes CASSLVGTADYEQYF. The chain employs TRBV7-9 and TRBJ2-7, with 7 bases that match TRBD1. The CDR3 extends over 15 amino acids. Germline V gene sequence: CDR1 SEHNR, CDR2 FQNEAQ (reference sequence). Trimming took 5 bases from V and 3 from J; bases not matched to a gene: 10.

This clonotype has more than one count but fewer than ten. The rearrangement joins TRBV5-1 to TRBJ2-6; possibly TRBD2 for D (5 bases). Germline CDR1 and CDR2: SGHRS and YFSETQ. Trimming cost V 4 bases and J 0 bases, with 11 bases left between them. This CDR3 comprises 16 residues. The CDR3 region is CASSPDGNSGANVLTF. Here the CDR3 DNA reads TGCGCCAGCAGCCCCGACGGGAACTCTGGGGCCAACGTCCTGACTTTC.

The V and J genes are TRBV2 and TRBJ1-3; 12 bases align to TRBD1. V gave up 6 bases and J gave up 4 bases; unmatched junction bases: 7. The CDR3 is made up of 16 amino acids. Germline CDR1 is SNHLY and CDR2 is FYNNEI. The CDR3: CASRTGQGASGNTIYF. CDR3 DNA sequence: TGTGCCAGCAGGACGGGACAGGGGGCATCAGGAAACACCATATATTTT. The variable domain in full, with the rest retrieved from reference TRBV2 and TRBJ1-3, is EPEVTQTPSHQVTQMGQEVILRCVPISNHLYFYWYRQILGQKVEFLVSFYNNEISEKSEIFDDQFSVERPDGSNFTLKIRSTKLEDSAMYFCASRTGQGASGNTIYFGEGSWLTVV.

The J gene is TRBJ1-2, the V gene TRBV5-1; TRBD1 matches at 10 bases. V dropped 5 bases and J dropped 4; count of bases not matched to a gene: 5. Germline CDR1 is SGHRS and CDR2 is YFSETQ. The CDR3 totals 14 residues. CDR3 residues: CASRMTGGVYGYTF. CDR3 DNA sequence: TGCGCCAGCAGGATGACAGGGGGCGTCTATGGCTACACCTTC.

This clonotype showed up just a few times. Mismatch with germline at one junction end may stem from a read error. The gene calls are TRBV20-1 and TRBJ1-1; D possibly corresponds to TRBD1 (5 bases). The germline V gene encodes CDR1 DFQATT and CDR2 SNEGSKA (reference sequence). The CDR3 length is 14 residues. The CDR3 reads CSAPVGGYGTKAFF. The DNA of the CDR3 is TGCAGTGCCCCCGTGGGGGGTTATGGCACTAAAGCTTTCTTT.

This clonotype was counted many times. The chain joins TRBV2 to TRBJ2-5, with 8 nucleotides matching TRBD1. Losses at the gene ends were 4 bases for V and 4 bases for J; bases not matched to a gene: 5. In germline, CDR1 is SNHLY, CDR2 FYNNEI. This CDR3 spans 14 amino acids. CDR3 amino acids: CASSAGGAGETQYF. In DNA, the CDR3 is TGTGCCAGCAGTGCAGGGGGCGCGGGAGAGACCCAGTACTTC. The full variable domain, rest sourced from reference TRBV2 and TRBJ2-5, is EPEVTQTPSHQVTQMGQEVILRCVPISNHLYFYWYRQILGQKVEFLVSFYNNEISEKSEIFDDQFSVERPDGSNFTLKIRSTKLEDSAMYFCASSAGGAGETQYFGPGTRLLVL.

Details on this clonotype: Given a much more abundant clone one base away, this may be a read error. This chain links TRBV20-1 with TRBJ2-5, with unresolved D. Germline CDR1 is DFQATT and CDR2 is SNEGSKA (reference sequence). The CDR3 consists of 11 residues. The CDR3 sequence: CSARLEEAQYF. DNA of the CDR3: TGCAGTGCTAGACTCGAAGAGGCCCAGTACTTC.

This clonotype was detected a few times. The chain recombines TRBV11-2 with TRBJ2-7; a weak D match, TRBD2 (5 bases). The CDR3 extends over 16 amino acids. The germline gives CDR1 SGHAT, CDR2 FQNNGV. Trimming stripped 0 bases from V and 2 bases from J, with 14 bases between. For the CDR3, the DNA is TGTGCCAGCAGCTTAGACGGGCGGGTCCCGACCTACGAGCAGTACTTC. Translating gives CASSLDGRVPTYEQYF.

This clonotype was counted a few times. The chain couples TRBV20-1 to TRBJ2-5; D is undetermined. Germline V lookup: CDR1 DFQATT, CDR2 SNEGSKA (reference sequence). The CDR3 extends over 14 amino acids. V dropped 3 bases and J dropped 5 bases, with 16 bases sitting between them. In DNA, the CDR3 is TGCAGTGCTAGTGAACAGAGGCGTCTGGAGACCCAGTACTTC. As protein: CSASEQRRLETQYF.

This clonotype came up a few times. This sequence joins TRBV6-6 and TRBJ2-6, with D possibly being TRBD2 (5 bases). This CDR3 comprises 15 residues. Germline assignment: CDR1 MNHNY and CDR2 SVGAGI (reference sequence). The ends were cut back, 10 bases at V and 0 bases at J, with 13 bases in the middle. The CDR3: CAMGRGSSGANVLTF. The CDR3, as DNA: TGTGCCATGGGGAGAGGTAGCTCTGGGGCCAACGTCCTGACTTTC.

The chain has TRBV9 and TRBJ1-1; D is undetermined. The CDR3 runs to 14 residues. Germline values: CDR1 SGDLS, CDR2 YYNGEE. V lost 0 bases to trimming and J lost 2 bases, with 8 bases between them. CDR3 sequence (DNA): TGTGCCAGCAGCGTAGAATGGGTTAACACTGAAGCTTTCTTT. As protein: CASSVEWVNTEAFF.

The rearrangement uses TRBV6-6 and TRBJ1-5; D is uncertain. The germline gives CDR1 MNHNY, CDR2 SVGAGI (reference sequence). Trimming shortened V by 2 bases and J by 6 bases, and 8 bases separated the two germline ends. This CDR3 contains 13 residues. The CDR3 nucleotides read TGTGCCAGCAGTTACGGTTTAGGTCAGCCCCAGCATTTT. Translated: CASSYGLGQPQHF.

The chain couples TRBV25-1 to TRBJ1-5; TRBD1 matches 12 bases. The CDR3 loop spans 17 amino acids. Germline V gene sequence: CDR1 MGHDK, CDR2 SYGVNS. The V gene end was trimmed by 8 bases and the J gene end by 6 bases; junction bases not matched to a gene: 14. In DNA form, the CDR3 reads TGTGCCAGCTCGTCTAGAGCCGGGACAGGGGGCGGTCAGCCCCAGCATTTT. Translation: CASSSRAGTGGGQPQHF.

The chain combines TRBV7-6 with TRBJ1-3, with TRBD1 matching 10 bases. Germline assignment: CDR1 SGHVS and CDR2 FNYEAQ. The CDR3 consists of 19 residues. J lost 2 bases, V lost 5 bases, and 15 bases had no gene match. CDR3 nucleotides: TGTGCCAGCAGCCTAAGGCCGGGGACAGGGGCGAAAGCTGGAAACACCATATATTTT. This encodes CASSLRPGTGAKAGNTIYF.

In this sample, this clonotype turned up many times. This chain connects TRBV10-3 to TRBJ2-7, with TRBD2 matching over 14 bases. J gave up 7 bases and V 6 bases, and 8 bases lay outside the gene matches. The CDR3 covers 15 residues. In germline, CDR1 is ENHRY, CDR2 SYGVKD. CDR3 coding DNA: TGTGCCATCAGAGAGGGACTAGCGGGAGTTGGAGAGCAGTACTTC. Amino acids: CAIREGLAGVGEQYF.

The rearrangement uses TRBV2 and TRBJ1-3; TRBD1 agrees at 7 bases. The V gene end was trimmed by 6 bases and the J gene end by 0 bases; junction bases not matched to a gene: 14. Germline loops: CDR1 SNHLY, CDR2 FYNNEI. The CDR3 runs to 18 residues. This CDR3 is CASSRIPGQTNSGNTIYF. The CDR3 nucleotides are TGTGCCAGCAGCCGTATACCGGGACAGACAAACTCTGGAAACACCATATATTTT. Looking up the rest from reference TRBV2 and TRBJ1-3 gives the full variable domain: EPEVTQTPSHQVTQMGQEVILRCVPISNHLYFYWYRQILGQKVEFLVSFYNNEISEKSEIFDDQFSVERPDGSNFTLKIRSTKLEDSAMYFCASSRIPGQTNSGNTIYFGEGSWLTVV.

This clonotype was counted a few times. The chain is built from TRBV20-1 and TRBJ2-7; 8 bases agree with TRBD1. CDR1 is DFQATT, CDR2 SNEGSKA, per germline (reference sequence). The trim removed 3 bases at V and 3 bases at J, leaving 7 bases unmatched. This CDR3 comprises 14 residues. CDR3 loop: CSARTPTGGYEQYF. The DNA for the CDR3 is TGCAGTGCTAGGACCCCTACAGGGGGCTACGAGCAGTACTTC.

The chain employs TRBV7-8 and TRBJ2-7; 12 positions agree with TRBD2. This CDR3 spans 15 amino acids. CDR1 is SGHVS and CDR2 is FQNEAQ in the germline V gene. The V and J ends lost 5 bases and 6 bases, in that order; junction bases with no gene match: 8. The CDR3 region has the DNA TGTGCCAGCAGCCCAGATCTAGCGGGAGGGGGCGAGCAGTACTTC. It codes for CASSPDLAGGGEQYF. The complete variable domain, with remaining parts taken from reference TRBV7-8 and TRBJ2-7, reads GAGVSQSPRYKVAKRGQDVALRCDPISGHVSLFWYQQALGQGPEFLTYFQNEAQLDKSGLPSDRFFAERPEGSVSTLKIQRTQQEDSAVYLCASSPDLAGGGEQYFGPGTRLTVT.

V gene TRBV7-3 combines with J gene TRBJ2-5; tentatively, D is TRBD2 (6 bases). V gave up 6 bases and J gave up 2 bases, with 19 bases separating them. CDR1 is SGHTA, CDR2 FQGTGA, per germline. The CDR3 length is 16 residues. The CDR3 sequence: CASSDPASAEQETQYF. CDR3 nucleotides: TGTGCCAGCAGTGATCCCGCTAGCGCCGAACAAGAGACCCAGTACTTC.